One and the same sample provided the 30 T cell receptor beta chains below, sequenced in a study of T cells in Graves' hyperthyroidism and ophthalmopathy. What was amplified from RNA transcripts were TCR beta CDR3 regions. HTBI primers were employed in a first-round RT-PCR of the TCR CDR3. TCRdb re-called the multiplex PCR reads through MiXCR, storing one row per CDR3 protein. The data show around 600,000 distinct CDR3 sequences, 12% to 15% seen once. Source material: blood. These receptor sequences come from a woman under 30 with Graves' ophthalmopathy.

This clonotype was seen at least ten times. CDR3 sequence (DNA): TGTGCCAGCAGTTTTCGGAGGGCTGGGGAGACCCAGTACTTC. Its protein product is CASSFRRAGETQYF. The rearrangement joins TRBV12-3 or TRBV12-4 to TRBJ2-5, with a possible D match to TRBD2 (6 bases). V lost 3 bases to trimming and J lost 5 bases, with 13 bases between them. The CDR3 extends over 14 amino acids.

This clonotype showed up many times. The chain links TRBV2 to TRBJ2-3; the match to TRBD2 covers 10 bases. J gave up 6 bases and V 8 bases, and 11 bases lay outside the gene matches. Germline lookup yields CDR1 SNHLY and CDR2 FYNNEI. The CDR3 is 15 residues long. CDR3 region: CASQGTSGNRDTQYF. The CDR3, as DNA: TGTGCCAGCCAGGGTACTAGCGGGAATAGGGATACGCAGTATTTT.

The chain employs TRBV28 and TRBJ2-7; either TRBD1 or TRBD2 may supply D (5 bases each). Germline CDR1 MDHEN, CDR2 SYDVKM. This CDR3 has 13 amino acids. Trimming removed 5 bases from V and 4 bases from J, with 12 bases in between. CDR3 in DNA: TGTGCCAGCAGTCCCGGGACGCAGTACGAGCAGTACTTC. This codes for CASSPGTQYEQYF.

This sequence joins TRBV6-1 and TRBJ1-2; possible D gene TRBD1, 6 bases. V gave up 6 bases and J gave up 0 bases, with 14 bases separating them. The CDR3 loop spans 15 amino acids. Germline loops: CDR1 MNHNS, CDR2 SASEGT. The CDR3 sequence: CASRDPTGANYGYTF. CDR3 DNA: TGTGCCAGCAGGGATCCGACAGGAGCTAACTATGGCTACACCTTC.

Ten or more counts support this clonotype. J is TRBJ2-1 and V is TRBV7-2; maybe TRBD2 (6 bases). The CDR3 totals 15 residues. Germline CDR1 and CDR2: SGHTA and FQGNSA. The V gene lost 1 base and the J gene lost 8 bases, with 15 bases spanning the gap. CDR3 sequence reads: CASSLVEGPVYEQFF. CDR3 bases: TGTGCCAGCAGCTTAGTGGAGGGCCCAGTTTATGAGCAGTTCTTC.

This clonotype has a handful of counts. The CDR3 DNA sequence: TGTGCCACCAGCAGAGATGGACCGGTTCGGGGCTACACCTTC. Residues: CATSRDGPVRGYTF. The chain recombines TRBV15 with TRBJ1-2; no clear D. CDR3 length equals 14 residues. Germline lookup yields CDR1 LNHNV and CDR2 YYDKDF (reference sequence). Trimming stripped 0 bases from V and 8 bases from J, with 13 bases between.

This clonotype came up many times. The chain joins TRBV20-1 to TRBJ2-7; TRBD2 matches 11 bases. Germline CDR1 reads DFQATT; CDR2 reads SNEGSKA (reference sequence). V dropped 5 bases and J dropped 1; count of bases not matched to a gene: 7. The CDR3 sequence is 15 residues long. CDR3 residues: CSASGLAGRSYEQYF. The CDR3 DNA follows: TGCAGTGCTTCAGGACTAGCGGGTCGATCCTACGAGCAGTACTTC.

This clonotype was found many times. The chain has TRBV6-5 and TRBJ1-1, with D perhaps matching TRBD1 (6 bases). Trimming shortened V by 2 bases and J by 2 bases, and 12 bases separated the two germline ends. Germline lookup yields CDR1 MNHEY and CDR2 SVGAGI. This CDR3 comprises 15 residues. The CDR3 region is CASSYGAGANTEAFF. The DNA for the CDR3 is TGTGCCAGCAGTTACGGGGCAGGGGCTAACACTGAAGCTTTCTTT.

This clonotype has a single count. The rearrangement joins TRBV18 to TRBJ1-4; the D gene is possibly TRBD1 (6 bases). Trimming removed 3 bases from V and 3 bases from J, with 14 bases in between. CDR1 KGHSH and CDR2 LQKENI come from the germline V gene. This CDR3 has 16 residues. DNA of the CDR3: TGTGCCAGCTCACCGGTAGGGGGGACGGCTAATGAAAAACTGTTTTTT. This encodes CASSPVGGTANEKLFF.

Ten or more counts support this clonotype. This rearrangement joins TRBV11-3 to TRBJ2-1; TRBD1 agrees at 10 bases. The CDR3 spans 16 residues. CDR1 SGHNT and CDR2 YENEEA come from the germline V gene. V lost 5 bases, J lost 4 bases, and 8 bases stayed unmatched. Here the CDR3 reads CASSQPGTGVYNEQFF. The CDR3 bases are TGTGCCAGCAGCCAGCCCGGGACAGGGGTGTACAATGAGCAGTTCTTC.

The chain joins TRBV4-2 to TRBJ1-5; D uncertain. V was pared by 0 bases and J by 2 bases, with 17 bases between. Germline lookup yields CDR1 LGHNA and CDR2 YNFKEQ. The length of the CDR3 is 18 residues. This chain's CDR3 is CASSQDPPRGYGNQPQHF. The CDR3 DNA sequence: TGTGCCAGCAGCCAAGATCCACCCAGAGGCTATGGCAATCAGCCCCAGCATTTT.

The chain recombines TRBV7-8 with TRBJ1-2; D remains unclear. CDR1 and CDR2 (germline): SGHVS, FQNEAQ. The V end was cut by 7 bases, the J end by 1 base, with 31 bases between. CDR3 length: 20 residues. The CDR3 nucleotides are TGTGCCAGCATCTACTTGGCGAGCGGGTTTGAAGGGTTGGGTAACTATGGCTACACCTTC. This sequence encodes CASIYLASGFEGLGNYGYTF.

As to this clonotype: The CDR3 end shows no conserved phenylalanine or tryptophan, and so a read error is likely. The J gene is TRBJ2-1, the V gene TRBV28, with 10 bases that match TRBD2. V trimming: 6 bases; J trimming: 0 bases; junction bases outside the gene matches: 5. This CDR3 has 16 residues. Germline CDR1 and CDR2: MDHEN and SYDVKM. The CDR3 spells CASSPSGSYSYNEQFL. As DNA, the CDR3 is TGTGCCAGCAGCCCTAGCGGGAGTTACTCCTACAATGAGCAGTTCTTA.

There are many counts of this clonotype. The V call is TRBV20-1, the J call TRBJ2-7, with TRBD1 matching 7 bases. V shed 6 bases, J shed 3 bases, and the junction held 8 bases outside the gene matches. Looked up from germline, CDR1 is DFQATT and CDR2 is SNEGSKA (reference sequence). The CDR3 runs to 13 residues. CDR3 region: CSAAGTARYEQYF. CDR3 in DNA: TGCAGTGCGGCTGGGACAGCTCGCTACGAGCAGTACTTC.

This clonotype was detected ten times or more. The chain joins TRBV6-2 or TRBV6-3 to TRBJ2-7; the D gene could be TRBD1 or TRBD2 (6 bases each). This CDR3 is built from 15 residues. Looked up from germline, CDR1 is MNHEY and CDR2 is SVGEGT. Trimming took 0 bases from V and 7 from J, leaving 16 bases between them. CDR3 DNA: TGTGCCAGCAGTTACTCCTGGGGGGCGCGTGTTGAGCAGTACTTC. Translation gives CASSYSWGARVEQYF.

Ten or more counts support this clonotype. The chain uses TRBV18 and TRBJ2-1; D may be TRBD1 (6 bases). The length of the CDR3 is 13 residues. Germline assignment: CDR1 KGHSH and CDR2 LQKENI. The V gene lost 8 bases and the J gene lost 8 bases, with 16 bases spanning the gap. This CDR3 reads CASRDIAGDEQFF. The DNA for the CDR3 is TGTGCCAGCCGGGACATAGCTGGGGATGAGCAGTTCTTC.

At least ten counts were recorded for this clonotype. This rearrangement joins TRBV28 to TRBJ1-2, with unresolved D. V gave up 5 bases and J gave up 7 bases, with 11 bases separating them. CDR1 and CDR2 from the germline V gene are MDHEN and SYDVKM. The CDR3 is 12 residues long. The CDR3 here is CASSLYGGGYTF. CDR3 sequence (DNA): TGTGCCAGCAGTCTTTACGGTGGTGGCTACACCTTC.

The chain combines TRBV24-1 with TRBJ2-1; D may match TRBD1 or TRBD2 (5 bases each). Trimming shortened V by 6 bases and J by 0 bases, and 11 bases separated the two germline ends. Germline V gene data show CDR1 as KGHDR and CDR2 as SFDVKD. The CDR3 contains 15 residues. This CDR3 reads CATSRGRASYNEQFF. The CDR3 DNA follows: TGTGCCACCAGTCGGGGCAGGGCCTCCTACAATGAGCAGTTCTTC.

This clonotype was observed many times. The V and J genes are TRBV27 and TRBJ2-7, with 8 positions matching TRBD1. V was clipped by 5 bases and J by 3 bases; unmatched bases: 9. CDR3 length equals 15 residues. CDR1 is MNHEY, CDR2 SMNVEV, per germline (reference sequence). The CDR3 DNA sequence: TGTGCCAGCAGTGCCCAGGACAGGGCCCGCTACGAGCAGTACTTC. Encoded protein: CASSAQDRARYEQYF.

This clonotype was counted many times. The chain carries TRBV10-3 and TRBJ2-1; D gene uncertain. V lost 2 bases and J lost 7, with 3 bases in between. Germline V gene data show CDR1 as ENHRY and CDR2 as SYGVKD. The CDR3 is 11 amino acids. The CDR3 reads CAISELNEQFF. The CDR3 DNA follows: TGTGCCATCAGTGAGCTGAATGAGCAGTTCTTC.

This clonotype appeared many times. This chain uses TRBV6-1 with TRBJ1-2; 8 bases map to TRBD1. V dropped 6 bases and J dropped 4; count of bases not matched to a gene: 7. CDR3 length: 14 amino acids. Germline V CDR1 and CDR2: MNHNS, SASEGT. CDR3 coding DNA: TGTGCCAGCAGCCCCGGACAGGGAGTCTATGGCTACACCTTC. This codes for CASSPGQGVYGYTF.

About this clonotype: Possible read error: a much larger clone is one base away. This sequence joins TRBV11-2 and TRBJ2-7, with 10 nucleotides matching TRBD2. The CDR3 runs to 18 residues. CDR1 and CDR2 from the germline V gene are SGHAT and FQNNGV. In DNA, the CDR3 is TGTGCCAGCAGCTTACTGGCACCTCGGACTAGCGGCTCCCACGAGCAGTACTTC. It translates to CASSLLAPRTSGSHEQYF. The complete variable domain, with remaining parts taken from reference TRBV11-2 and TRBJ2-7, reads EAGVAQSPRYKIIEKRQSVAFWCNPISGHATLYWYQQILGQGPKLLIQFQNNGVVDDSQLPKDRFSAERLKGVDSTLKIQPAKLEDSAVYLCASSLLAPRTSGSHEQYFGPGTRLTVT.

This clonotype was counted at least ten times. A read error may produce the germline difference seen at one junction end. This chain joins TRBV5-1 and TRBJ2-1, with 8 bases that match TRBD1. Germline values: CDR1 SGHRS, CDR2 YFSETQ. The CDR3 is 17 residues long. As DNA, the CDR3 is TGCGCCAGCAGCCCGGGGACGATCCAGGGGGCCTATAATGAGCAGTTCTTC. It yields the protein CASSPGTIQGAYNEQFF.

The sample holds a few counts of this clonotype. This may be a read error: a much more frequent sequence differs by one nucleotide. CDR3 protein: CASSLLSGRAHEQYF. CDR3 nucleotide sequence: TGTGCCAGCAGTTTATTGTCAGGCCGCGCCCACGAGCAGTACTTC. The V gene is TRBV28, the J gene TRBJ2-7; no definite D call. Trimming left V 1 base short and J 5 bases short, with 15 bases between. Germline loops: CDR1 MDHEN, CDR2 SYDVKM. This CDR3 spans 15 amino acids.

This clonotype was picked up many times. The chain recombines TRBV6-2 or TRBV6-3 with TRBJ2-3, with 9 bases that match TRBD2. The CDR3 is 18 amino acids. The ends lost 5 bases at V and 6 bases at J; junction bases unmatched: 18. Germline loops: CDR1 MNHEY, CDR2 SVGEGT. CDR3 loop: CASSHPSSAGGPRDTQYF. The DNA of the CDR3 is TGTGCCAGCAGTCATCCTTCGTCGGCGGGAGGGCCGCGGGATACGCAGTATTTT.

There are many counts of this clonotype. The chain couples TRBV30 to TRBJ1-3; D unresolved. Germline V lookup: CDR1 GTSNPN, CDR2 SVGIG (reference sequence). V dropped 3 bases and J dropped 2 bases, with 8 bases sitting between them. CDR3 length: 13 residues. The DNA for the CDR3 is TGTGCCTGGAGATCGATTGCTGGAAACACCATATATTTT. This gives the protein CAWRSIAGNTIYF.

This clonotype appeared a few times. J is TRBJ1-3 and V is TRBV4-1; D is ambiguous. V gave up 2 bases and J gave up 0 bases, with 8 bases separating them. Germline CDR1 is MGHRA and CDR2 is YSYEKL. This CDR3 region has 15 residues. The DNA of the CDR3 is TGCGCCAGCAGCCAAATGATCGGCTCTGGAAACACCATATATTTT. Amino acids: CASSQMIGSGNTIYF.

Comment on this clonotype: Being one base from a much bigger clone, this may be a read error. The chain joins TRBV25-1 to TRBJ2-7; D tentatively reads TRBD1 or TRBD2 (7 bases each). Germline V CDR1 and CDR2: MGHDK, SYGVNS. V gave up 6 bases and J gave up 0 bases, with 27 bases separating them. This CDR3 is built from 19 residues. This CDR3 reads CASSTLPRGGRTSSYEQYF. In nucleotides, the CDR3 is TGTGCCAGCAGCACTCTCCCCAGGGGGGGCAGGACTAGCTCCTACGAGCAGTACTTC.

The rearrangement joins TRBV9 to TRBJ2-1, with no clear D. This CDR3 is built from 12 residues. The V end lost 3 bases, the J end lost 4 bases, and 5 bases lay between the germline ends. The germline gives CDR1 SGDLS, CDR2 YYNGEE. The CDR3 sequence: CASSEFYNEQFF. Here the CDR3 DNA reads TGTGCCAGCAGCGAGTTTTACAATGAGCAGTTCTTC.

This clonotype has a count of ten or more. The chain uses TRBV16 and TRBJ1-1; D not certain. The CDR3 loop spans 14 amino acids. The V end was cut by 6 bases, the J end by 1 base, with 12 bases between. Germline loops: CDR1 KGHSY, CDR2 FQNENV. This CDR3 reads CASRIGRGNTEAFF. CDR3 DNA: TGTGCCAGCAGAATAGGACGGGGGAACACTGAAGCTTTCTTT.